What follows are 32 T cell receptor beta chains derived from one specimen sequenced in a study of T cell repertoires in cytomegalovirus infection (dated by TCRdb to the late 2010s). TCRdb names Illumina HiSeq 1500 as the instrument used. Using fastp trimming at Q25 and MiXCR clonotype assembly, TCRdb reanalyzed the public sequencing data and kept in-frame beta chains. Rows with one shared CDR3 protein collapse into an entry with the most common genes and DNA. The sample profile shows roughly 920,000 distinct CDR3 sequences; around 32% of them were found once. The top ten clonotypes cover around an eighth of the sample. The antigens for these receptors are not known. Read against the paper, the sample's treatment or condition label means: in vitro stimulation with specific CMV peptide epitopes to enrich CMV-specific T cells. Sequenced material: cultured CD8+ T cells from PBMCs, taken from culture after CMV antigen stimulation. All receptors derive from a human donor in good health (CMV status not recorded). Some clones in this sample may be carry-over from other donors' samples.

The chain joins TRBV15 to TRBJ2-1; a weak D match, TRBD1 (6 bases). There are 16 residues in the CDR3. Looked up from germline, CDR1 is LNHNV and CDR2 is YYDKDF (reference sequence). The V and J ends lost 0 bases and 4 bases respectively, with 13 bases between them. As DNA, the CDR3 is TGTGCCACCAGCAGAGATGGCAGGGGCCTTTACAATGAGCAGTTCTTC. It encodes CATSRDGRGLYNEQFF. The variable domain in full, completed from reference TRBV15 and TRBJ2-1, reads DAMVIQNPRYQVTQFGKPVTLSCSQTLNHNVMYWYQQKSSQAPKLLFHYYDKDFNNEADTPDNFQSRRPNTSFCFLDIRSPGLGDTAMYLCATSRDGRGLYNEQFFGPGTRLTVL.

This chain joins TRBV7-8 and TRBJ2-3; D unclear. This CDR3 has 12 residues. The germline gives CDR1 SGHVS, CDR2 FQNEAQ. V was cut by 5 bases and J by 10 bases, with 13 bases left in between. The CDR3 loop reads CASSTGPTAQYF. The DNA of the CDR3 is TGTGCCAGCAGCACGGGTCCGACGGCGCAGTATTTT.

The chain combines TRBV4-1 with TRBJ2-7, with 11 bases fitting TRBD2. Germline CDR1 reads MGHRA; CDR2 reads YSYEKL. The CDR3 spans 15 residues. The V and J ends lost 5 bases and 2 bases, in that order; junction bases with no gene match: 5. CDR3 coding DNA: TGCGCCAGCAGCTTGGGGACTAGCGGAACCTACGAGCAGTACTTC. Translating it yields CASSLGTSGTYEQYF.

The chain combines TRBV20-1 with TRBJ1-5; no reliable D call. CDR1 and CDR2 (germline): DFQATT, SNEGSKA (reference sequence). The ends were cut back, 0 bases at V and 8 bases at J, with 17 bases in the middle. CDR3 size: 15 residues. CDR3 loop: CSARDPSSLWEPQHF. The DNA of the CDR3 is TGCAGTGCTAGAGATCCGAGTAGCCTTTGGGAGCCCCAGCATTTT.

The chain carries TRBV4-2 and TRBJ2-2; the match to TRBD1 covers 8 bases. The germline V gene has CDR1 LGHNA and CDR2 YNFKEQ. CDR3 length equals 15 residues. Losses at the gene ends were 1 base for V and 3 bases for J; bases not matched to a gene: 1. The CDR3 DNA is TGTGCCAGCAGCCAAGGGACAGGGCACACCGGGGAGCTGTTTTTT. Its protein product is CASSQGTGHTGELFF.

This clonotype was detected a few times. This chain joins TRBV12-3 or TRBV12-4 and TRBJ2-5, with 11 bases aligning to TRBD1. This CDR3 has 14 residues. V shed 8 bases and J 3 bases; nucleotides not matched to a gene: 5. For the CDR3, the DNA is TGTGCCAGCGACAGGACAGGGGGCAAAGAGACCCAGTACTTC. Amino acids: CASDRTGGKETQYF.

The V call is TRBV6-5, the J call TRBJ1-4, with no clear D. Deletions cut 0 bases from V and 3 bases from J, with 11 bases between. Germline V gene lookup returns CDR1 MNHEY and CDR2 SVGAGI. This CDR3 is 16 amino acids long. As DNA, the CDR3 is TGTGCCAGCAGTTACTCGCCTGAGGACCCTAATGAAAAACTGTTTTTT. This codes for CASSYSPEDPNEKLFF.

The rearrangement links TRBV10-3 to TRBJ2-3; D perhaps matches TRBD2 (5 bases). V was cut by 6 bases and J by 4 bases, with 20 bases left in between. From germline, CDR1 is ENHRY and CDR2 SYGVKD. The CDR3 has 16 amino acids. The CDR3 is CAIRGVRGEGPDTQYF. In DNA, the CDR3 is TGTGCCATCAGGGGTGTCCGCGGTGAGGGCCCAGATACGCAGTATTTT.

The chain combines TRBV27 with TRBJ1-2; D not resolved. The CDR3 is 14 amino acids. Germline CDR1 and CDR2: MNHEY and SMNVEV (reference sequence). V was shortened by 7 bases and J by 2 bases, with 14 bases between the two germline ends. The CDR3 bases are TGTGCCAGCACCCCGGGTGGCATCAACTATGGCTACACCTTC. Encoded protein: CASTPGGINYGYTF.

The chain is built from TRBV7-2 and TRBJ2-7, with 10 nucleotides matching TRBD1. The CDR3 runs 13 residues. Germline V lookup: CDR1 SGHTA, CDR2 FQGNSA. The CDR3 bases are TGTCCCAGCAGCGGGGACAGGGGTTACGAGCAGTACGTC. This gives the protein CPSSGDRGYEQYV.

V is TRBV6-2 or TRBV6-3 and J is TRBJ2-7; D unclear. Germline CDR1 and CDR2: MNHEY and SVGEGT. Trimming cost V 0 bases and J 3 bases, with 9 bases left between them. The CDR3 runs to 14 residues. The CDR3: CASSYSNPYYEQYV. The CDR3 nucleotides are TGTGCCAGCAGTTACTCGAACCCGTACTACGAGCAGTACGTC.

The rearrangement uses TRBV6-5 and TRBJ2-7, with D tentatively TRBD1 or TRBD2 (5 bases each). V was trimmed by 5 bases and J by 7 bases, leaving 18 bases between them. CDR1 and CDR2 (germline): MNHEY, SVGAGI. The CDR3 is 14 residues long. CDR3 sequence reads: CASSKPGRHGEQYF. DNA for the CDR3: TGTGCCAGCAGTAAGCCGGGACGGCACGGGGAGCAGTACTTC.

This clonotype was seen repeatedly, ten times or more. The rearrangement joins TRBV7-6 to TRBJ1-1; a weak D match, TRBD1 (5 bases). In germline, CDR1 is SGHVS, CDR2 FNYEAQ. This CDR3 has 13 residues. V shed 4 bases and J shed 4 bases, with 10 bases lying between them. CDR3 sequence: CASSWGGGTEAFF. The CDR3 coding sequence is TGTGCCAGCAGCTGGGGGGGGGGCACTGAAGCTTTCTTT.

J is TRBJ1-1 and V is TRBV6-1; D is undetermined. The germline CDR1 and CDR2 sequences are MNHNS and SASEGT. V lost 2 bases and J 8 bases, leaving 9 bases between the germline ends. The CDR3 spans 12 residues. CDR3 sequence reads: CASSENMIEAFF. The CDR3 region has the DNA TGTGCCAGCAGTGAAAACATGATAGAAGCTTTCTTT.

There are a few counts of this clonotype. The chain is built from TRBV27 and TRBJ2-3; 8 bases line up with TRBD1. V shed 4 bases and J 1 base; nucleotides not matched to a gene: 4. The CDR3 loop spans 15 amino acids. In germline, CDR1 is MNHEY, CDR2 SMNVEV (reference sequence). DNA for the CDR3: TGTGCCAGCAGTTCACAGGGGGGTCGCACAGATACGCAGTATTTT. It is translated as CASSSQGGRTDTQYF.

This clonotype has ten or more counts. The chain carries TRBV7-6 and TRBJ1-1; D ambiguous. Trimming pared 5 bases from V and 7 bases from J, leaving 23 bases between. The CDR3 sequence is 16 residues long. Germline CDR1 SGHVS, CDR2 FNYEAQ. CDR3 nucleotide sequence: TGTGCCAGCAGCGGCCCCAGGCAACGTCAATCTGGTGAAGCTTTCTTT. Protein product: CASSGPRQRQSGEAFF. The full variable domain, rest sourced from reference TRBV7-6 and TRBJ1-1, is GAGVSQSPRYKVTKRGQDVALRCDPISGHVSLYWYRQALGQGPEFLTYFNYEAQQDKSGLPNDRFSAERPEGSISTLTIQRTEQRDSAMYRCASSGPRQRQSGEAFFGQGTRLTVV.

The chain recombines TRBV12-3 or TRBV12-4 with TRBJ2-2; D perhaps matches TRBD1 (5 bases). The CDR3 covers 15 residues. Trimming took off 5 bases at V and 5 bases at J, with 15 bases between the two ends. As DNA, the CDR3 is TGTGCCAGCAGTACACCACGGGCAGGGACCGGGGAGCTGTTTTTT. It codes for CASSTPRAGTGELFF.

This chain connects TRBV5-6 to TRBJ2-1; 10 bases line up with TRBD1. CDR3 length: 17 residues. The V segment lost 4 bases and the J segment 0 bases; nucleotides outside the gene matches: 7. Looked up from germline, CDR1 is SGHDT and CDR2 is YYEEEE. CDR3: CASSGGTGARSYNEQFF. CDR3 bases: TGTGCCAGCAGCGGCGGGACAGGGGCCCGCTCCTACAATGAGCAGTTCTTC.

This chain connects TRBV7-6 to TRBJ2-3; 7 bases fit TRBD1. Losses at the gene ends were 3 bases for V and 2 bases for J; bases not matched to a gene: 5. The germline V gene encodes CDR1 SGHVS and CDR2 FNYEAQ. The length of the CDR3 is 15 residues. The CDR3 loop is CASSFTGADTDTQYF. The CDR3 DNA is TGTGCCAGCAGCTTTACAGGGGCGGACACAGATACGCAGTATTTT.

The chain uses TRBV9 and TRBJ2-2; tentative D call: TRBD2 (7 bases). The CDR3 has 15 amino acids. The V end lost 0 bases, the J end lost 3 bases, and 9 bases lay between the germline ends. The germline CDR1 and CDR2 sequences are SGDLS and YYNGEE. For the CDR3, the DNA is TGTGCCAGCAGCGTAGGGGGGGGCCACACCGGGGAGCTGTTTTTT. Encoded protein: CASSVGGGHTGELFF.

This clonotype has just a few counts. This sequence joins TRBV4-3 and TRBJ1-1; no clear D gene. Germline lookup yields CDR1 LGHNA and CDR2 YSLEER. CDR3 length equals 16 residues. Trimming took 0 bases from V and 0 from J, leaving 11 bases between them. The CDR3 sequence is CASSQDGWTMNTEAFF. Here the CDR3 DNA reads TGCGCCAGCAGCCAAGATGGGTGGACCATGAACACTGAAGCTTTCTTT.

The chain has TRBV7-3 and TRBJ2-2; the D gene could be TRBD1 or TRBD2 (5 bases each). CDR1 is SGHTA and CDR2 is FQGTGA in the germline V gene. Deletions cut 5 bases from V and 6 bases from J, with 13 bases between. CDR3 length equals 14 residues. The CDR3, as DNA: TGTGCCAGCAGCAATCCTGGGGGTGCCGGGGAGCTGTTTTTT. Translating it yields CASSNPGGAGELFF. Based on the CDR3 plus reference TRBV7-3 and TRBJ2-2, the full variable domain is GAGVSQTPSNKVTEKGKYVELRCDPISGHTALYWYRQSLGQGPEFLIYFQGTGAADDSGLPNDRFFAVRPEGSVSTLKIQRTERGDSAVYLCASSNPGGAGELFFGEGSRLTVL.

This rearrangement joins TRBV7-6 to TRBJ1-1; 7 bases line up with TRBD1. The CDR3 has 15 residues. With V trimmed by 4 bases and J by 3 bases, 8 bases remained unmatched. The germline CDR1 and CDR2 sequences are SGHVS and FNYEAQ. The CDR3 loop is CASSSPGTADTEAFF. For the CDR3, the DNA is TGTGCCAGCAGCTCCCCCGGGACAGCCGACACTGAAGCTTTCTTT.

This clonotype was observed a handful of times. This clone may be a read error of a much larger clone one base away. The chain recombines TRBV7-8 with TRBJ1-5; 7 bases are a match to TRBD1. CDR1 SGHVS and CDR2 FQNEAQ come from the germline V gene. This CDR3 comprises 15 residues. V dropped 4 bases and J dropped 3; count of bases not matched to a gene: 6. The CDR3 reads CASSSTGTDNQPQHF. CDR3 bases: TGTGCCAGCAGCTCGACCGGGACAGACAATCAGCCCCAGCATTTT.

This clonotype was picked up a small number of times. The V and J genes are TRBV7-9 and TRBJ2-5, with 10 bases fitting TRBD2. Germline-derived CDR1 and CDR2 are SEHNR and FQNEAQ (reference sequence). V was pared by 2 bases and J by 0 bases, with 6 bases of the junction left unmatched. CDR3 length: 17 residues. The chain's CDR3 is CASSLSSGGTHQETQYF. For the CDR3, the DNA is TGTGCCAGCAGCTTATCTAGCGGGGGAACCCACCAAGAGACCCAGTACTTC. Using reference TRBV7-9 and TRBJ2-5 for the parts outside the CDR3, the full variable domain is DTGVSQNPRHKITKRGQNVTFRCDPISEHNRLYWYRQTLGQGPEFLTYFQNEAQLEKSRLLSDRFSAERPKGSFSTLEIQRTEQGDSAMYLCASSLSSGGTHQETQYFGPGTRLLVL.

This chain links TRBV7-9 with TRBJ1-1, with 9 bases aligning to TRBD1. CDR1 and CDR2 (germline): SEHNR, FQNEAQ (reference sequence). This CDR3 region has 17 residues. Losses at the gene ends were 1 base for V and 10 bases for J; bases not matched to a gene: 16. DNA for the CDR3: TGTGCCAGCAGCTTAGAGGGACAGGGAAGCGCCCGAAATGGAGCTTTCTTT. Its protein is CASSLEGQGSARNGAFF.

This clonotype has more than one count but fewer than ten. V usage is TRBV27 and J usage is TRBJ2-1; TRBD2 agrees at 11 bases. The V gene's germline CDR1 is MNHEY and CDR2 SMNVEV (reference sequence). The CDR3 contains 15 residues. V shed 9 bases, J shed 8 bases, and the junction held 12 bases outside the gene matches. CDR3 in amino acids: CASGPGTSGWDEQFF. CDR3 bases: TGTGCCAGTGGGCCAGGGACTAGCGGTTGGGATGAGCAGTTCTTC.

The chain joins TRBV7-9 to TRBJ1-2, with TRBD1 as a possible D gene (5 bases). From germline, CDR1 is SEHNR and CDR2 FQNEAQ (reference sequence). Trimming stripped 1 base from V and 8 bases from J, with 14 bases between. The CDR3 has 14 residues. For the CDR3, the DNA is TGTGCCAGCAGCTTAGGCGGCGGGACCCAAGGCTACACCTTC. It translates to CASSLGGGTQGYTF. Full variable domain (outside the CDR3, taken from reference TRBV7-9 and TRBJ1-2): DTGVSQNPRHKITKRGQNVTFRCDPISEHNRLYWYRQTLGQGPEFLTYFQNEAQLEKSRLLSDRFSAERPKGSFSTLEIQRTEQGDSAMYLCASSLGGGTQGYTFGSGTRLTVV.

This clonotype was seen a few times. CDR3 bases: TGTGCCAGCAGAGGAGGGGGCCGGGGGTACGAGCAGTACGTC. Protein product: CASRGGGRGYEQYV. The chain is built from TRBV6-1 and TRBJ2-7; D perhaps matches TRBD1 (7 bases). This CDR3 is 14 amino acids long. V shed 6 bases and J shed 4 bases, with 16 bases lying between them. Germline V gene sequence: CDR1 MNHNS, CDR2 SASEGT.

Ten or more counts support this clonotype. The V gene is TRBV6-1, the J gene TRBJ1-5; D might be TRBD1 (6 bases). V gave up 5 bases and J gave up 1 base, with 9 bases separating them. CDR1 is MNHNS, CDR2 SASEGT, per germline. The CDR3 runs 14 residues. Here the CDR3 DNA reads TGTGCCAGCAGTTTCGGGACAAGCAATCAGCCCCAGCATTTT. This codes for CASSFGTSNQPQHF.

The rearrangement uses TRBV20-1 and TRBJ1-2, with 8 bases identical to TRBD1. Germline V gene sequence: CDR1 DFQATT, CDR2 SNEGSKA (reference sequence). The V segment lost 2 bases and the J segment 3 bases; nucleotides outside the gene matches: 5. The CDR3 is 14 amino acids. The CDR3 region is CSARPDREDYGYTF. CDR3 bases: TGCAGTGCTAGACCGGACAGGGAGGACTATGGCTACACCTTC.

The chain couples TRBV4-1 to TRBJ1-1, with D perhaps TRBD1 (5 bases). CDR1 is MGHRA, CDR2 YSYEKL, per germline. With 0 bases removed from V and 3 bases from J, the gap between germline ends came to 11 bases. The CDR3 extends over 15 amino acids. CDR3 residues: CASSQDSRGYTEAFF. The DNA of the CDR3 is TGCGCCAGCAGCCAAGATAGTCGGGGGTACACTGAAGCTTTCTTT.